This T cell receptor beta chain is drawn from a study of blood T cells in healthy people across ages. Study details: For every two T cells, template switching captured about one barcoded beta molecule.

Regarding this clonotype: Its antigen is unknown.

It was with a sample-barcoded 5' primer and a J-beta primer mix that a second PCR of about 7 to 12 cycles was run. TCRdb reprocessed the 5' RACE reads with MiXCR, giving one entry per CDR3 protein. This sample has about 680,000 distinct CDR3 sequences, with about 52% found just once. This CDR3 comprises 16 residues. V gave up 5 bases and J gave up 2 bases; unmatched junction bases: 10. CDR1 SGHTA and CDR2 FQGTGA come from the germline V gene. Broader study findings: A strong correlation between TCR beta diversity and naive T cell percentage was seen.

The TCR originated in a woman in her fifties or sixties in good health. Sequenced sample: blood. The rearrangement uses TRBV7-3 and TRBJ2-3; TRBD2 matches at 7 bases. CDR3 DNA: TGTGCCAGCAGCCCTCTCAGGGCGGGGGTCACAGATACGCAGTATTTT. It encodes CASSPLRAGVTDTQYF.